This TCR beta chain was sequenced in a study of T cell responses to AZD1222 COVID-19 vaccine. Second-dose recipients at about 4 or about 12 weeks were treated as one pooled group. Study results and caveats: Sampled repertoires all dated from after the peak T cell response. Regions 160-218 and 743-854 held dominance among vaccine-associated CD4 TCRs, which spanned spike.

On this clone itself: Its antigen remains unknown.

Some clones are missing from TCRdb's copy, which holds only in-frame ones; the method was immunoSEQ multiplex PCR. In the table there are 150,000 to 200,000 clones, around 93% of which are singletons. This CDR3 is 15 amino acids long. Unmatched junction bases numbered 7, after V lost 6 bases and J lost 4 bases. CDR1 LNHDA and CDR2 SQIVND come from the germline V gene (reference sequence). The TCR comes from an adult who received the AZD1222 COVID-19 vaccine. The source material was peripheral blood, sampled 28 days after the second AZD1222 dose. The rearrangement uses TRBV19 and TRBJ2-3; the match to TRBD1 covers 10 bases. CDR3 protein: CASRRQGALADTQYF. The CDR3 DNA sequence: TGTGCCAGTAGGAGACAGGGGGCGCTGGCAGATACGCAGTATTTT.